The sequence of this TCR beta chain was determined in a study of cytomegalovirus exposure and HLA in healthy donors. The CDR3 is made up of 13 amino acids. Germline V gives CDR1 SNHLY, CDR2 FYNNEI. The germline V and J ends were trimmed by 7 bases and 1 base, with 10 bases remaining between them. The table came from immunoSEQ multiplex PCR; TCRdb's copy has only in-frame clones and leaves some out. The sample has around 120,000 clones, 88% seen once. Findings of the study overall: The tendency of first-cohort TCR clusters to co-occur in the approximately 120 validation repertoires was identified by a subsequent analysis. With high specificity and sensitivity, the classifier reportedly diagnosed cytomegalovirus status. Through in vitro validation, a few CMV-associated chains were shown to be specific for CMV antigens. Cytomegalovirus association was listed for roughly 160 TCR beta chains.

As regards this clone: The antigen is not known.

The chain couples TRBV2 to TRBJ1-1; D perhaps matches TRBD1 (5 bases). Source material: PBMCs. The sequence was obtained from a man between 18 and 29 years old in good health and CMV-seronegative. Here the CDR3 DNA reads TGTGCCAGCAAGGACACCCAGAACACTGAAGCTTTCTTT. Translation gives CASKDTQNTEAFF. Complete variable domain (other parts from reference TRBV2 and TRBJ1-1): EPEVTQTPSHQVTQMGQEVILRCVPISNHLYFYWYRQILGQKVEFLVSFYNNEISEKSEIFDDQFSVERPDGSNFTLKIRSTKLEDSAMYFCASKDTQNTEAFFGQGTRLTVV.